This entry concerns a single T cell receptor (beta chain). The data derive from a study of blood T cell repertoires in COVID-19. Study overall: COVID-19 samples from acute and convalescent phases originated in the United States, Italy and Spain. Sources were T cells, B-cell-depleted T cells, or PBMCs; the material itself was cDNA or gDNA.

Germline V CDR1 and CDR2: SGHRS, YFSETQ. The CDR3 extends over 15 amino acids. V shed 4 bases and J shed 4 bases, with 17 bases lying between them. The assay was immunoSEQ multiplex PCR, and TCRdb's table has in-frame clones only and misses some. The sample lists about 180,000 clones, 84% occurring once. This sequence joins TRBV5-1 and TRBJ1-2, with a possible D match to TRBD1 (5 bases). This sequence originates from a man aged 45-65 years who had recovered from COVID-19. The sample taken for sequencing was PBMCs or T cells enriched from blood (not recorded which). DNA of the CDR3: TGCGCCAGCAGCGCCCCGGATAGCGGGGCCTATGGCTACACCTTC. Amino acid sequence: CASSAPDSGAYGYTF. Full variable domain (rest looked up from reference TRBV5-1 and TRBJ1-2): KAGVTQTPRYLIKTRGQQVTLSCSPISGHRSVSWYQQTPGQGLQFLFEYFSETQRNKGNFPGRFSGRQFSNSRSEMNVSTLELGDSALYLCASSAPDSGAYGYTFGSGTRLTVV.